Sequencing of this T cell receptor beta chain was carried out in a study of cytomegalovirus exposure and HLA in healthy donors (dated by TCRdb to 2015 to 2018). With respect to the entire study: An earlier analysis of roughly 570 of the donors reported 276 Gb of sequence data and some 110 million unique TCR beta sequences obtained from about 200 million T cells. Approximately 310 gigabases of sequencing data and about 92 million unique TCR sequences made up an early release that covered approximately 650 HLA-typed donors. Of the 300 to 450 genotyped donors, roughly 80% were placed in the genetic ancestry cluster associated with self-reported Caucasian donors. The study was designed to test whether signatures of past pathogen exposure could be identified by cataloging public T cell receptors. The T cell repertoires of 666 subjects were profiled by immunosequencing and related to cytomegalovirus serostatus. Along with the roughly 710-subject first cohort, a separate validation cohort of approximately 110 different subjects was used. To predict cytomegalovirus infection status, the study combined high-throughput TCR immunosequencing, statistical association of individual TCRs with disease status, and machine learning. In a later analysis, previously published TCR beta repertoires from 550 to 700 donors were re-analyzed and high-resolution HLA genotyping was added so that TCR occurrence patterns could be studied. The later analysis used no new phenotypic data to find candidate immune exposures, relying instead on TCR beta sequences and their occurrence across donors. In an earlier analysis of roughly 600 of the donors, high-throughput TCR beta sequencing was used to judge whether each TCR beta V gene segment behaved as functional or pseudogenic. Donor age, sex, ethnicity and CMV serostatus were collected together with the repertoire data. In a later genetic analysis, genome-wide SNP genotypes for about three fifths of the roughly 670 donors were used, and that subset was treated as a discovery cohort. Every repertoire in the discovery cohort had been generated on one and the same sequencing platform. Class I and class II HLA loci were covered by the typing at four-digit resolution. Typing coverage varied by locus: roughly 629-640 donors for A, B, C, DRB1 and DQB1; under 550 for DQA1; over 600 for DPA1; approximately 470 for DPB1. About five DR-DQ haplotypes were treated as single units for association and clustering because of strong linkage in the cohort. On average, 235,054 unique TCR beta nucleotide sequences were sequenced per donor among some 430 genotyped donors of the cohort, with roughly 18% of those sequences being non-productive.

The library relied on the immunoSEQ multiplex PCR assay. For the multiplex PCR, a mixture combining 60 forward primers for TCR Vbeta segments and 13 reverse primers for TCR Jbeta segments was used. A multiplex PCR assay on genomic DNA amplified the CDR3 region of rearranged TCR beta genes. The Illumina HiSeq System was used to sequence the amplified TCR beta libraries as 87-base-pair reads. The study's own analysis went as follows. A later analysis counted approximately 84 million unique TCR beta chains across the 550 to 800 repertoires, and around 9.9 million of these chains were shared by at least two donors. Raw reads were error-corrected and collapsed into unique sequences with a nearest-neighbor algorithm that merged closely related sequences to remove PCR and sequencing errors. CDR3 sequences were aligned to IMGT reference sequences to assign V, D and J gene segments. For a sequence to be retained, at least a six-nucleotide match to both a V gene segment and a J gene segment was required. Rearrangements were classified as productive when the CDR3 lacked stop codons and remained in frame with V and J, and all other rearrangements were classified as non-productive. Following IMGT convention, CDR3 was defined as the stretch from the second conserved V-encoded cysteine to the conserved J-encoded phenylalanine. In an earlier analysis of 550 to 650 of the donors, sequences lacking an unambiguous match to a single V gene segment were excluded. In an earlier analysis of several hundred of the donors, V segments were called functional above 56.7% productive rearrangements and were called segregating when the between-donor standard deviation exceeded 5%. To diagnose cytomegalovirus status from the catalog of TCR beta chain sequences, a statistical classification framework was built. In a later analysis, TCR nucleotide sequences were compared against IMGT/GENE-DB human TR gene sequences so that V and J genes could be assigned. A later analysis assigned CDR3 sequences and most-parsimonious VDJ recombination scenarios with the TCRdist pipeline. In a later analysis, each TCR beta chain was defined by its CDR3 amino acid sequence together with its V-gene family, and reads lacking a unique V-gene family were excluded. A later analysis removed several hundred highly shared, low-generation-probability nucleotide sequences to deal with suspected cross-contamination and a sequencing artifact. In a later analysis, a clonal expansion index was calculated for each public chain from normalized within-repertoire ranks of inferred template counts. In a later analysis, generation probabilities were computed with a VDJ recombination model fitted to out-of-frame rearrangements, and the resulting probabilities were checked against IGoR. In a later analysis, hypergeometric tests were used to score TCR-TCR, TCR-HLA and TCR-CMV co-occurrence, with a repertoire-size bias correction applied to TCR pairs. To estimate false discovery rates, a later analysis permuted the HLA or CMV assignments 20 times. In a later analysis, co-occurring TCRs were grouped with DBSCAN, and TCRdist sequence similarity was added when clustering was performed within HLA-allele-positive subsets. Repertoires with fewer than 30,000 or more than 120,000 public chains, plus five repertoires with anomalous nucleotide sharing, were excluded from co-occurrence clustering. The table comes from immuneACCESS by way of TCRdb, which keeps in-frame sequences with V and J called. Part of the clones is missing from these tables; in studies checked, under half for an unresolved V gene and the rest for unknown reasons. That table furnishes V, J and clone size, whereas the DNA furnished D and trimming. The sample contains roughly 200,000 clones, approximately 86% of them found a single time. In total, the top ten clones hold around 0.34% of the sample.

The paper's findings and limits, for the study overall: A later genetic analysis associated a missense DCLRE1C variant with V-gene and J-gene trimming of TCR beta chains, and an independent cohort replicated the association. CMV serostatus was the only immune exposure information available for the cohort. In this cohort, only TCR beta chains were sequenced, and detectable features were limited by the absence of alpha or paired-chain data. Correlated functional status among segregating V segments might reflect linkage disequilibrium, but an unknown experimental factor could not be ruled out. While some public TCRs were present in many individuals, most TCR sequences turned up only very rarely across donors. The classifier was reported to diagnose cytomegalovirus status with high specificity and sensitivity in both the original cohort and the validation cohort. Some IMGT-functional V segments, including TRBV6-2 and TRBV6-3, could not be distinguished by the 87-base-pair reads and were therefore excluded. HLA typing was unavailable for some donors at each locus, so association tests used only the typed subset. In an earlier analysis of more than 450 of the donors, most TCR beta V segments were observed in productive rearrangements about 90% or about 30% of the time, broadly matching IMGT annotations. Presence/absence analyses assumed roughly uniform sequencing depth across donors, an assumption that may not hold. A later analysis associated around 16,000 TCR beta sequences with specific HLA alleles at a false discovery rate of 0.05. In a later analysis, HLA-associated TCR beta chains showed more clonal expansion and lower generation probabilities than non-associated chains that were equally common. It was suggested by the authors that the approach could potentially be generalized to other disease states and immunological phenotypes. In a later analysis, TCR association rates were found to vary across HLA loci, with the most associated TCRs seen for DRB1 alleles and the fewest for HLA-C alleles. Because counts were too low, around 18 rarely observed V segments, including chromosome 9 orphons, were left out of the earlier analysis of 500 to 650 of the donors. Several of the top co-occurrence clusters appeared to be linked to parvovirus B19, influenza, CMV and Epstein-Barr virus, according to a later analysis. A total of 164 TCR beta chains were listed by the study as associated with cytomegalovirus. A further reported finding was that TCR beta sequences accurately predicted the HLA-A and HLA-B alleles for most subjects in the first cohort. The sequencing pipeline was judged likely to have produced a cluster of highly shared sequence variants as a technical artifact. Compared with the approximately 720-donor mean, donors in an Asian-associated ancestry cluster had fewer N-insertions in productive TCRs, according to a later genetic analysis. In vitro tests confirmed that three of the cytomegalovirus-associated TCR beta chains recognize cytomegalovirus antigens. When HLA alleles, especially DR and DQ, strongly co-occurred, TCR associations were difficult to assign to individual alleles. In a later analysis, most CMV-associated TCR beta chains were found to appear HLA-restricted, with HLA associations seemingly driven largely by CMV exposure.

The cohort was made up of about 670 healthy bone marrow donors. At the time of sampling, all cohort members were nominally healthy, though unrecorded immune exposures were likely present. The donor was CMV seronegative and was included in the group of a few hundred seronegative cohort members. Every donor gave a peripheral blood sample, and the peripheral blood mononuclear cells from that sample were used for TCR beta sequencing. Genomic DNA was extracted from the blood cell samples with the Qiagen DNeasy Blood Extraction Kit. Germline trimming: 5 bases from V, 8 bases from J; junction bases outside gene matches: 10. CDR1 and CDR2 (SEHNR, FQNEAQ) derive from the germline V gene (reference sequence). The CDR3 numbers 15 residues from cysteine through phenylalanine. Kept here is only the CDR3 DNA, which spans 45 bases and is read in frame from base 1. Concerning this clone itself: Its target antigen remains unknown. No clone much larger than this one lies a single base away; base qualities are absent.

Recombination joined TRBV7-9 with TRBJ1-4; 8 junctional bases match TRBD1. Sequences were obtained from PBMCs. The receptor's source is a woman between 25 and 40 years old in good health and CMV-seronegative. For the CDR3, the sequence is CASSPSGTGDEKLFF. The sequence in DNA is TGTGCCAGCAGCCCCTCCGGGACAGGAGACGAAAAACTGTTTTTT.